A single sample gave rise to the 2 T cell receptor beta chains below, sequenced in a study of blood T cell repertoires in COVID-19. The data were produced by immunoSEQ multiplex PCR, yet TCRdb's version contains in-frame clones alone and is incomplete. This sample carries 250,000 to 350,000 clones, approximately 88% of them seen once, and the ten largest clones take roughly 1.5%. Sequencing was performed on peripheral blood. The receptors shown here come from a human donor with COVID-19, enrolled during active disease. The donor label of this sample is uncertain.

This chain joins TRBV27 and TRBJ1-6; tentatively, D is TRBD1 (6 bases). The V and J ends lost 1 base and 6 bases respectively, with 13 bases between them. CDR1 and CDR2 (germline): MNHEY, SMNVEV (reference sequence). The CDR3 consists of 16 residues. The CDR3 loop reads CASSLWVTGVNSPLHF. DNA of the CDR3: TGTGCCAGCAGTTTATGGGTGACAGGTGTTAATTCACCCCTCCACTTT.

The CDR3 nucleotides are TGTGCCTGGAGTGATACCTCCAGGAGGCATGGCTACACCTTC. It yields the protein CAWSDTSRRHGYTF. This chain connects TRBV30 to TRBJ1-2, with D uncertain. Germline loops: CDR1 GTSNPN, CDR2 SVGIG (reference sequence). The germline V and J ends were trimmed by 1 base and 6 bases, with 15 bases remaining between them. This CDR3 has 14 amino acids.